A single sample is the source of the 5 T cell receptor beta chains below, sequenced in a study of blood T cell repertoires in COVID-19. Data came from immunoSEQ multiplex PCR; TCRdb stores just in-frame clones and leaves some out. The top ten hold around 6.7% of the sample, which has some 70,000 clones, over 80% seen once. The sample was peripheral blood. All receptors derive from a woman older than 75 with active COVID-19.

The V and J genes are TRBV30 and TRBJ2-3; 12 positions match TRBD1. Germline V CDR1 and CDR2: GTSNPN, SVGIG (reference sequence). This CDR3 has 17 amino acids. With 2 bases clipped from V and 5 bases from J, the junction kept 11 bases outside the gene matches. The CDR3 coding sequence is TGTGCCTGGAGTTTACCCGCCGGGACAGGGGGCAAAGATACGCAGTATTTT. Residues: CAWSLPAGTGGKDTQYF.

The rearrangement joins TRBV28 to TRBJ1-2; 11 bases line up with TRBD1. With 5 bases clipped from V and 7 bases from J, the junction kept 15 bases outside the gene matches. CDR3 size: 17 residues. From germline, CDR1 is MDHEN and CDR2 SYDVKM. CDR3 loop: CASSLTYRTGGAGGYTF. CDR3 DNA sequence: TGTGCCAGCAGTCTCACCTACAGGACAGGGGGCGCCGGTGGCTACACCTTC.

This clone appeared once. V usage is TRBV3-1 (or the pseudogene TRBV3-2) and J usage is TRBJ1-5; D is ambiguous. The CDR3 is made up of 15 amino acids. V was clipped by 1 base and J by 3 bases, with 10 bases between them. Germline assignment: CDR1 LGHDT and CDR2 YNNKEL (reference sequence). The CDR3 loop reads CASSQGSDYNQPQHF. The CDR3 DNA is TGTGCCAGCAGCCAAGGTTCAGATTACAATCAGCCCCAGCATTTT.

This clone was counted only a few times. This rearrangement joins TRBV4-1 to TRBJ2-2; TRBD2 aligns across 7 bases. CDR3 size: 14 residues. CDR1 and CDR2 (germline): MGHRA, YSYEKL. Trimming at V came to 6 bases and at J to 1 base, leaving 2 bases not matched to a gene. The CDR3 sequence is CASRLARNTGELFF. In DNA, the CDR3 is TGCGCCAGCAGACTAGCGCGGAACACCGGGGAGCTGTTTTTT.

Comments on this clone: One junction end does not reproduce the germline sequence, and a read error may be involved. This chain connects TRBV7-7 to TRBJ2-5; 10 bases align to TRBD2. Per germline, CDR1 SSHAT and CDR2 FNYEAQ (reference sequence). The CDR3 extends over 17 amino acids. Here the CDR3 DNA reads TGTGCTAGCAGCGACCCCCCCCAGCGGGAGGGCCTAGAGACCCAGTACTTC. Residues: CASSDPPQREGLETQYF.